The 13 T cell receptor beta chains below were found in one sample sequenced in a study of shared clonotypes between healthy human individuals (dated by TCRdb to 2018 to 2021). The library was produced with the immunoSEQ multiplex PCR assay. This immuneACCESS table, as held by TCRdb, lists in-frame sequences with V and J called but not all clones. Of the missing ones, under half trace to an unresolved V gene in checked studies; the others have no known cause. Across this sample there are fewer than 650,000 clones, with 60% to 85% seen only once. 10% to 15% of the sample is held by the ten biggest clonotypes. Sequencing was performed on PBMCs. Receptors originate from a woman in her 40s in good health. Some clones in this sample may be carry-over from other donors' samples.

The chain uses TRBV18 and TRBJ1-3; no firm D call. This CDR3 spans 14 amino acids. The germline CDR1 and CDR2 sequences are KGHSH and LQKENI. With 2 bases removed from V and 5 bases from J, the gap between germline ends came to 10 bases. The CDR3 loop reads CASSPAQKRNTIYF. The DNA of the CDR3 is TGTGCCAGCTCACCAGCACAGAAAAGAAACACCATATATTTT.

The gene calls are TRBV9 and TRBJ1-6; 7 bases are a match to TRBD1. V lost 4 bases, J lost 9 bases, and 13 bases stayed unmatched. This CDR3 is 16 amino acids long. Germline V gene data show CDR1 as SGDLS and CDR2 as YYNGEE. The DNA of the CDR3 is TGTGCCAGCAGCCCGCGAGGGGACAGCAATGGTTCACCCCTCCACTTT. Amino acid sequence: CASSPRGDSNGSPLHF.

The chain uses TRBV11-2 and TRBJ2-1; 9 nucleotides align to TRBD2. The CDR3 totals 13 residues. V lost 1 base and J lost 15; bases outside the gene matches: 7. Germline values: CDR1 SGHAT, CDR2 FQNNGV. Here the CDR3 reads CASSLGASGTPFF. DNA for the CDR3: TGTGCCAGCAGCTTAGGGGCTAGCGGGACCCCGTTCTTC.

As to this clone: It differs at one base from a far larger clone, so likely a read error. The sample carries other DNA sequences with the same CDR3. The chain carries TRBV4-3 and TRBJ1-1; D call uncertain. The CDR3 extends over 15 amino acids. The germline gives CDR1 LGHNA, CDR2 YSLEER. The CDR3 region has the DNA TGCGCTAGCAGCCAAGTGGGCAGTCACCCCACTGAAGCTTTCTTT. This translates into CASSQVGSHPTEAFF.

The rearrangement uses TRBV4-2 and TRBJ2-4; 10 bases match TRBD1. The CDR3 sequence is 15 residues long. Losses at the gene ends were 5 bases for V and 9 bases for J; bases not matched to a gene: 10. Germline values: CDR1 LGHNA, CDR2 YNFKEQ. The chain's CDR3 is CASSLPWDRGPIQYF. The CDR3 region has the DNA TGTGCCAGCAGCTTACCCTGGGACAGGGGACCCATTCAGTACTTC.

The chain recombines TRBV2 with TRBJ1-5, with a weak D call TRBD1 (5 bases). The V and J ends lost 7 bases and 0 bases respectively, with 7 bases between them. Looked up from germline, CDR1 is SNHLY and CDR2 is FYNNEI. CDR3 length: 13 amino acids. CDR3 sequence (DNA): TGTGCCAGCATGGGACTTAGCAATCAGCCCCAGCATTTT. It codes for CASMGLSNQPQHF.

This rearrangement joins TRBV11-1 to TRBJ2-7, with 8 bases lining up with TRBD1. The J call may not be correct, given that the DNA end is closer to TRBJ2-1. This CDR3 region has 15 residues. Germline V gives CDR1 SGHAT, CDR2 FQDESV (reference sequence). CDR3 nucleotides: TGTGCCAGCAGCTTTGGCAGGGGGCCCTACAATGAGCAGTTCTTC. This codes for CASSFGRGPYNEQFF.

Worth noting for this clone: It differs at one base from a far larger clone, so likely a read error. The V and J genes are TRBV30 and TRBJ2-2; D may be TRBD1 or TRBD2 (5 bases each). Germline V gene sequence: CDR1 GTSNPN, CDR2 SVGIG (reference sequence). V was pared by 0 bases and J by 6 bases, with 14 bases between. The CDR3 extends over 15 amino acids. CDR3 in DNA: TGTGCCTGGAGTGTAAAACCCCGGGACGCCGGGGAGCTGTTTTTT. This sequence encodes CAWSVKPRDAGELFF.

The V call is TRBV7-9, the J call TRBJ1-3, with TRBD1 as a possible D gene (6 bases). From germline, CDR1 is SEHNR and CDR2 FQNEAQ (reference sequence). V was trimmed by 5 bases and J by 1 base, leaving 15 bases between them. CDR3 length: 16 residues. The CDR3 region is CASSRGTTFSGNTIYF. The CDR3, as DNA: TGTGCCAGCAGCAGAGGGACAACGTTTTCTGGAAACACCATATATTTT.

This clone was picked up one time. This rearrangement joins TRBV5-1 to TRBJ2-5, with 9 bases matching TRBD2. Germline V gene sequence: CDR1 SGHRS, CDR2 YFSETQ. V dropped 0 bases and J dropped 5; count of bases not matched to a gene: 5. The CDR3 is 15 amino acids. The CDR3 loop is CASSLGLAVVETQYF. CDR3 DNA sequence: TGCGCCAGCAGCTTGGGACTAGCGGTAGTGGAGACCCAGTACTTC.

This rearrangement joins TRBV4-2 to TRBJ2-1, with no clear D. V lost 0 bases, J lost 4 bases, and 7 bases lay in between. The CDR3 runs 14 residues. CDR1 LGHNA and CDR2 YNFKEQ come from the germline V gene. The DNA for the CDR3 is TGTGCCAGCAGCCAAGATTTAGAGTACAATGAGCAGTTCTTC. It yields the protein CASSQDLEYNEQFF.

The V call is TRBV5-4, the J call TRBJ2-5; 11 bases are a match to TRBD1. The CDR3 consists of 17 residues. The germline V gene has CDR1 SGHNT and CDR2 YYREEE (reference sequence). Trimming at V came to 10 bases and at J to 4 bases, leaving 18 bases not matched to a gene. The CDR3 reads CAGQDRGRGTPLETQYF. Written as DNA, the CDR3 is TGTGCCGGACAGGACAGGGGGCGAGGAACCCCCCTAGAGACCCAGTACTTC.

The V and J genes are TRBV28 and TRBJ2-7; no reliable D call. Between the trimmed V and J ends, which lost 3 bases and 9 bases, there was a span of 15 bases. This CDR3 has 13 residues. Germline-derived CDR1 and CDR2 are MDHEN and SYDVKM. The chain's CDR3 is CASSFGRSYAQYF. DNA of the CDR3: TGTGCCAGCAGTTTTGGCAGGAGCTATGCGCAGTACTTC. The full variable domain, completed using reference TRBV28 and TRBJ2-7, is DVKVTQSSRYLVKRTGEKVFLECVQDMDHENMFWYRQDPGLGLRLIYFSYDVKMKEKGDIPEGYSVSREKKERFSLILESASTNQTSMYLCASSFGRSYAQYFGPGTRLTVT.